These T cell receptor beta chains were read from a single sample in a study of CD8 T cells in ankylosing spondylitis. TCRdb ran MiXCR on the 5' RACE reads and lists one entry per CDR3 protein. The sample includes 200,000 to 250,000 distinct CDR3 sequences, just under 7.5% of them seen just once. The sequencing input was blood, either unsorted or a sorted T cell fraction (not recorded which). These receptors all come from a male donor with ankylosing spondylitis. Both conserved end residues are part of each CDR3. Each record gives: CDR3 length, V gene, J gene, CDR3 protein.

len: 15
v_gene: TRBV27
j_gene: TRBJ2-3
CDR3aa: CASSRKGRERDTQYF

len: 17
v_gene: TRBV4-1
j_gene: TRBJ2-7
CDR3aa: CASSQDGGQGITYEQYF

len: 14
v_gene: TRBV20-1
j_gene: TRBJ1-1
CDR3aa: CSARDDSFYTEAFF

len: 16
v_gene: TRBV4-3
j_gene: TRBJ2-2
CDR3aa: CASSQDGTGISRELFF

len: 13
v_gene: TRBV10-2
j_gene: TRBJ1-1
CDR3aa: CASSESPDTEAFF

len: 15
v_gene: TRBV7-3
j_gene: TRBJ2-1
CDR3aa: CASSISGGAYNEQFF

len: 15
v_gene: TRBV7-6
j_gene: TRBJ1-4
CDR3aa: CASSPAPVQNEKLFF

len: 15
v_gene: TRBV5-1
j_gene: TRBJ2-1
CDR3aa: CASSLGGRAGDEQFF

len: 14
v_gene: TRBV5-1
j_gene: TRBJ1-2
CDR3aa: CASSETGTSPGYTF

len: 12
v_gene: TRBV7-9
j_gene: TRBJ2-5
CDR3aa: CASSLGLETQYF

len: 13
v_gene: TRBV20-1
j_gene: TRBJ2-4
CDR3aa: CSASGGGKSIQYF

len: 13
v_gene: TRBV10-1
j_gene: TRBJ2-1
CDR3aa: CASSELRTGEQFF

len: 14
v_gene: TRBV9
j_gene: TRBJ2-7
CDR3aa: CASSVGQTTYEQYF

len: 17
v_gene: TRBV6-1
j_gene: TRBJ2-3
CDR3aa: CASDQGVASGGPDTQYF

len: 11
v_gene: TRBV6-5
j_gene: TRBJ2-7
CDR3aa: CASSPGAEQYF

len: 19
v_gene: TRBV6-1
j_gene: TRBJ2-2
CDR3aa: CASSTRTISLKENTGELFF

len: 13
v_gene: TRBV20-1
j_gene: TRBJ2-7
CDR3aa: CSARVAGGNEQYF

len: 16
v_gene: TRBV7-2
j_gene: TRBJ2-3
CDR3aa: CASSSPTGGGTDTQYF

len: 15
v_gene: TRBV14
j_gene: TRBJ2-1
CDR3aa: CASSQLAGLYNEQFF

len: 14
v_gene: TRBV7-2
j_gene: TRBJ1-5
CDR3aa: CASSLPTSNQPQHF

len: 16
v_gene: TRBV7-2
j_gene: TRBJ2-2
CDR3aa: CASSLYKRGRTGELFF

len: 18
v_gene: TRBV12-2
j_gene: TRBJ2-5
CDR3aa: CASRLAERQGRPLGTQYF